The 15 T cell receptor beta chains listed next were all sequenced from one sample in a study of naive CD8 T cells in extremely preterm neonates. Regarding the study as a whole: Relative to older groups, preterm infants had shorter, less trimmed CDR3s with fewer N additions.

Data came from immunoSEQ multiplex PCR; TCRdb stores just in-frame clones and leaves some out. The sample lists 20,000 or so clones; about nine tenths were seen once. For these TCRs, the target antigens are not known. Samples were taken at extremely preterm deliveries at roughly 23-28 weeks of gestation. The source material was naive CD8+ T cells from cord blood. The receptors were sampled from a boy who was born preterm.

This clone was counted between two and nine times. This rearrangement joins TRBV5-1 to TRBJ2-7; 8 positions match TRBD1. This CDR3 has 13 amino acids. V was clipped by 1 base and J by 3 bases; unmatched bases: 0. Germline values: CDR1 SGHRS, CDR2 YFSETQ. The CDR3, as DNA: TGCGCCAGCAGCTTGACAGGGGGCTACGAGCAGTACTTC. Translation: CASSLTGGYEQYF.

The chain combines TRBV14 with TRBJ1-2; 10 bases are shared with TRBD1. J was trimmed by 4 bases and V by 1 base; bases with no gene match: 0. The CDR3 length is 14 residues. Germline V CDR1 and CDR2: SGHDN, FVKESK. CDR3 nucleotides: TGTGCCAGCAGCCAAGGACAGGGGGCCTATGGCTACACCTTC. Translated, it gives CASSQGQGAYGYTF.

J is TRBJ1-1 and V is TRBV5-1; D remains unclear. The germline CDR1 and CDR2 sequences are SGHRS and YFSETQ. CDR3 length: 15 residues. Trimming cost V 5 bases and J 1 base, with 15 bases left between them. CDR3 sequence: CASSFHRRENTEAFF. CDR3 bases: TGCGCCAGCAGTTTCCACCGACGGGAGAACACTGAAGCTTTCTTT.

As concerns this clone: Its ends do not fully match the called genes, so a read error is possible. CDR3 sequence reads: CASSLGQDYEQYF. Here the CDR3 DNA reads TGTGCTAGCAGCTTGGGACAGGACTACGAGCAGTACTTC. The chain has TRBV7-7 and TRBJ2-7, with 8 nucleotides matching TRBD1. The CDR3 sequence is 13 residues long. From germline, CDR1 is SSHAT and CDR2 FNYEAQ (reference sequence).

The chain joins TRBV12-5 to TRBJ2-6; D remains unclear. The CDR3 runs to 14 residues. Germline V gene sequence: CDR1 LGHNT, CDR2 FRNRAP. Trimming cost V 0 bases and J 4 bases, with 4 bases left between them. CDR3 bases: TGTGCTAGTGGTTTGGTACGCGGGGCCAACGTCCTGACTTTC. Amino acids: CASGLVRGANVLTF.

This chain connects TRBV4-1 to TRBJ2-2; D call uncertain. V was trimmed by 4 bases and J by 4 bases, leaving 4 bases between them. Germline loops: CDR1 MGHRA, CDR2 YSYEKL. The CDR3 sequence is 12 residues long. CDR3 bases: TGCGCCAGCAGCCTTGTCACCGGGGAGCTGTTTTTT. Protein: CASSLVTGELFF.

The V call is TRBV9, the J call TRBJ2-2; TRBD1 matches 9 bases. The CDR3 extends over 13 amino acids. Germline V gives CDR1 SGDLS, CDR2 YYNGEE. V lost 2 bases and J lost 7; bases outside the gene matches: 0. In DNA form, the CDR3 reads TGTGCCAGCAGCGTGACAGGGGGCGGGGAGCTGTTTTTT. It encodes CASSVTGGGELFF.

In its sample, this clone was seen once. The chain is built from TRBV27 and TRBJ2-1; 15 nucleotides match TRBD2. This CDR3 comprises 15 residues. Germline V CDR1 and CDR2: MNHEY, SMNVEV (reference sequence). V gave up 5 bases and J gave up 6 bases; unmatched junction bases: 2. This chain's CDR3 is CASSRTSGGANEQFF. CDR3 in DNA: TGTGCCAGCAGTAGGACTAGCGGGGGGGCCAATGAGCAGTTCTTC.

The chain has TRBV6-5 and TRBJ2-1; 7 bases are shared with TRBD2. Germline V lookup: CDR1 MNHEY, CDR2 SVGAGI. V dropped 3 bases and J dropped 8; count of bases not matched to a gene: 7. CDR3 length: 14 residues. The DNA for the CDR3 is TGTGCCAGCAGTTATGGCGGGGGAGGGGATGAGCAGTTCTTC. Translating gives CASSYGGGGDEQFF.

The CDR3, as DNA: TGCGCCAGCAGCCGCGGTGGACTAGCTGAGACCGGGGAGCTGTTTTTT. It encodes CASSRGGLAETGELFF. The chain joins TRBV4-1 to TRBJ2-2, with 8 bases aligning to TRBD2. This CDR3 spans 16 amino acids. J lost 5 bases, V lost 4 bases, and 9 bases had no gene match. The germline gives CDR1 MGHRA, CDR2 YSYEKL.

A few counts support this clone. The chain is built from TRBV4-1 and TRBJ1-2, with a possible D match to TRBD1 (5 bases). Between the trimmed V and J ends, which lost 0 bases and 3 bases, there was a span of 8 bases. The CDR3 has 14 residues. CDR1 is MGHRA and CDR2 is YSYEKL in the germline V gene. The CDR3 protein is CASSQDPGHYGYTF. The CDR3 DNA reads as TGCGCCAGCAGCCAAGATCCGGGACACTATGGCTACACCTTC.

This clone was detected once. The chain couples TRBV5-6 to TRBJ1-2; D remains ambiguous. The germline V gene has CDR1 SGHDT and CDR2 YYEEEE. The CDR3 consists of 12 residues. With 0 bases removed from V and 3 bases from J, the gap between germline ends came to 3 bases. This CDR3 is CASSLGDYGYTF. The CDR3, as DNA: TGTGCCAGCAGCTTGGGGGACTATGGCTACACCTTC.

The chain joins TRBV30 to TRBJ2-2; maybe TRBD1 (5 bases). This CDR3 is built from 12 residues. Germline V lookup: CDR1 GTSNPN, CDR2 SVGIG (reference sequence). V lost 3 bases and J lost 4, with 6 bases in between. The CDR3 is CAWRDITGELFF. The DNA for the CDR3 is TGTGCCTGGAGGGACATCACCGGGGAGCTGTTTTTT.

This clone has just a few counts. This chain connects TRBV10-3 to TRBJ2-7; 8 bases fit TRBD1. The CDR3 contains 12 residues. Germline-derived CDR1 and CDR2 are ENHRY and SYGVKD. V dropped 6 bases and J dropped 3; count of bases not matched to a gene: 1. CDR3 region: CAIRDRDYEQYF. CDR3 DNA sequence: TGTGCCATCAGGGACAGGGACTACGAGCAGTACTTC.

The chain employs TRBV7-8 and TRBJ2-7; 13 bases match TRBD2. The J segment lost 2 bases and the V segment lost 3 bases, leaving 1 base of the junction unmatched. Germline V gives CDR1 SGHVS, CDR2 FQNEAQ. The CDR3 covers 15 residues. The CDR3 bases are TGTGCCAGCAGCTTTACTAGCGGGGGGGCCTACGAGCAGTACTTC. Protein product: CASSFTSGGAYEQYF.